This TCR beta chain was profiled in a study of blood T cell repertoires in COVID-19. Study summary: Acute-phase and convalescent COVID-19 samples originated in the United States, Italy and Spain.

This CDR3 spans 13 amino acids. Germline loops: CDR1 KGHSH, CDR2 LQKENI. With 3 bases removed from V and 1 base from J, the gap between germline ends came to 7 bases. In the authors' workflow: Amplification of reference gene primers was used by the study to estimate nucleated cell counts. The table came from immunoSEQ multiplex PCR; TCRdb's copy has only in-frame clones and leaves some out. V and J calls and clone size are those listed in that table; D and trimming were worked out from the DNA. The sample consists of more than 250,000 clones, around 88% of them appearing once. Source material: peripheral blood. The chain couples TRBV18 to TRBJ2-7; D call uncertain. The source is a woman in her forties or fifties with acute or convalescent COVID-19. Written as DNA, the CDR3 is TGTGCCAGCTCACCTGTGAGTTCCTACGAGCAGTACTTC. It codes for CASSPVSSYEQYF.